What follows are 19 T cell receptor beta chains derived from one specimen sequenced in a study of identical twins' blood T cells. In TCRdb, the 5' RACE reads were re-called with MiXCR into one record per CDR3 protein. The sample lists roughly 380,000 distinct CDR3 sequences, over 25% occurring once. Sequenced sample: PBMCs. The receptors derive from a woman between 18 and 50 years old in good health.

Notes on this clonotype: Possible read error: a much larger clone is one base away. The gene calls are TRBV29-1 and TRBJ1-1; 8 bases are a match to TRBD1. CDR1 and CDR2 (germline): SQVTM, ANQGSEA. The CDR3 has 15 amino acids. The CDR3 DNA is TGCTGCGTTGAAGTCCGGGGACAGGCGAACACTGAAGCTTTCTTT. Translated: CCVEVRGQANTEAFF.

Remarks on this clonotype: This may be a read error: a much more frequent sequence differs by one nucleotide. V gene TRBV5-1 combines with J gene TRBJ2-2, with 7 bases fitting TRBD1. CDR1 is SGHRS and CDR2 is YFSETQ in the germline V gene. CDR3 length: 17 residues. The CDR3 is CASGFMTGPSNTGELFF. The CDR3 nucleotides are TGCGCCAGCGGCTTCATGACAGGGCCTTCAAACACCGGGGAGCTGTTTTTT. Drawing the rest from reference TRBV5-1 and TRBJ2-2, the complete variable domain is KAGVTQTPRYLIKTRGQQVTLSCSPISGHRSVSWYQQTPGQGLQFLFEYFSETQRNKGNFPGRFSGRQFSNSRSEMNVSTLELGDSALYLCASGFMTGPSNTGELFFGEGSRLTVL.

This clonotype was observed once. The rearrangement uses TRBV20-1 and TRBJ2-1, with D perhaps TRBD1 or TRBD2 (6 bases each). V lost 3 bases and J lost 9, with 24 bases in between. This CDR3 is 16 amino acids long. Germline assignment: CDR1 DFQATT and CDR2 SNEGSKA (reference sequence). The CDR3 DNA follows: TGCAGTGCTAGCGGACGGACCCCCAGGGGACTCACTGAGCAGTTCTTC. It encodes CSASGRTPRGLTEQFF.

At least ten counts were recorded for this clonotype. V gene TRBV12-3 or TRBV12-4 combines with J gene TRBJ1-2, with D possibly matching TRBD1 (6 bases). The CDR3 is 13 amino acids. Trimming shortened V by 4 bases and J by 5 bases, and 11 bases separated the two germline ends. CDR3 region: CASSSRGYYGYTF. The CDR3 region has the DNA TGTGCCAGCAGTTCGAGGGGGTATTATGGCTACACCTTC.

This clonotype turned up a few times. The V call is TRBV6-5, the J call TRBJ1-2; no firm D call. The CDR3 length is 13 residues. Germline V gene lookup returns CDR1 MNHEY and CDR2 SVGAGI. The ends were cut back, 7 bases at V and 0 bases at J, with 9 bases in the middle. The CDR3 spells CASIKGPNYGYTF. DNA for the CDR3: TGTGCCAGCATAAAGGGCCCTAACTATGGCTACACCTTC.

This clonotype was recorded many times. This sequence joins TRBV5-5 and TRBJ1-2; no definite D call. Germline-derived CDR1 and CDR2 are SGHKS and YYEKEE (reference sequence). Trimming took 0 bases from V and 1 from J, leaving 10 bases between them. This CDR3 comprises 15 residues. The chain's CDR3 is CASSLGLGLNYGYTF. CDR3 DNA: TGTGCCAGCAGCTTGGGCCTCGGCCTTAACTATGGCTACACCTTC.

This chain uses TRBV20-1 with TRBJ1-2; no reliable D call. The CDR3 spans 11 residues. Trimming took 3 bases from V and 10 from J, leaving 12 bases between them. Germline values: CDR1 DFQATT, CDR2 SNEGSKA (reference sequence). The CDR3 loop reads CSASVQTDYTF. DNA of the CDR3: TGCAGTGCTAGCGTTCAGACTGACTACACCTTC.

This chain joins TRBV28 and TRBJ1-1; D is unclear. Germline CDR1 is MDHEN and CDR2 is SYDVKM. CDR3 length: 15 amino acids. Trimming removed 4 bases from V and 0 bases from J, with 12 bases in between. As DNA, the CDR3 is TGTGCCAGCAGTTATGGGATGAACGTGAACACTGAAGCTTTCTTT. It translates to CASSYGMNVNTEAFF.

This chain connects TRBV20-1 to TRBJ2-7; no clear D gene. V was pared by 4 bases and J by 5 bases, with 9 bases between. The CDR3 contains 11 residues. CDR1 DFQATT and CDR2 SNEGSKA come from the germline V gene (reference sequence). CDR3 in amino acids: CSATKLDEQYF. The CDR3 DNA reads as TGCAGTGCTACGAAACTCGACGAGCAGTACTTC.

The V gene is TRBV6-5, the J gene TRBJ2-2; D is perhaps TRBD1 or TRBD2 (5 bases each). With 0 bases removed from V and 6 bases from J, the gap between germline ends came to 20 bases. Germline values: CDR1 MNHEY, CDR2 SVGAGI. This CDR3 comprises 18 residues. The CDR3 sequence: CASSYSSGFGGDSGELFF. Here the CDR3 DNA reads TGTGCCAGCAGTTACTCGTCGGGGTTTGGGGGAGATTCCGGGGAGCTGTTTTTT.

This chain uses TRBV2 with TRBJ2-3, with 7 bases lining up with TRBD1. The germline V gene has CDR1 SNHLY and CDR2 FYNNEI. The length of the CDR3 is 14 residues. With V trimmed by 7 bases and J by 2 bases, 6 bases remained unmatched. The CDR3 loop reads CASIRTGLTDTQYF. The CDR3 DNA is TGTGCCAGCATTCGGACAGGACTCACAGATACGCAGTATTTT.

At least ten counts were recorded for this clonotype. The chain combines TRBV20-1 with TRBJ1-1; TRBD1 is a possible D gene (6 bases). The V gene lost 6 bases and the J gene lost 5 bases, with 16 bases spanning the gap. The germline V gene has CDR1 DFQATT and CDR2 SNEGSKA (reference sequence). There are 13 residues in the CDR3. The CDR3 is CSATSDRWTEAFF. In DNA, the CDR3 is TGCAGTGCCACATCGGACAGATGGACTGAAGCTTTCTTT.

The rearrangement joins TRBV29-1 to TRBJ2-7; D unresolved. This CDR3 comprises 14 residues. Germline CDR1 reads SQVTM; CDR2 reads ANQGSEA. V lost 6 bases and J 2 bases, leaving 17 bases between the germline ends. CDR3 coding DNA: TGCAGCGTCAGAAGGTACACCTACCCCTACGAGCAGTACTTC. Protein: CSVRRYTYPYEQYF.

At least ten counts were recorded for this clonotype. The chain employs TRBV6-2 or TRBV6-3 and TRBJ2-7; possibly TRBD1 for D (6 bases). The ends were cut back, 6 bases at V and 5 bases at J, with 17 bases in the middle. The CDR3 has 14 amino acids. Germline values: CDR1 MNHEY, CDR2 SVGEGT. The CDR3 coding sequence is TGTGCCAGCAGATCCGGGACACCATCCGACGAGCAGTACTTC. It encodes CASRSGTPSDEQYF.

This clonotype was observed at least ten times. The gene calls are TRBV3-1 and TRBJ2-3; D may be TRBD2 (5 bases). Germline lookup yields CDR1 LGHDT and CDR2 YNNKEL (reference sequence). Trimming shortened V by 4 bases and J by 5 bases, and 13 bases separated the two germline ends. The CDR3 consists of 14 residues. CDR3 nucleotides: TGTGCCAGCAGCCTAGAGGGCCATCGAGATACGCAGTATTTT. Encoded protein: CASSLEGHRDTQYF.

At least ten counts were recorded for this clonotype. The chain joins TRBV7-9 to TRBJ1-5; D is unresolved. CDR3 length: 14 residues. CDR1 is SEHNR and CDR2 is FQNEAQ in the germline V gene (reference sequence). V lost 1 base to trimming and J lost 2 bases, with 6 bases between them. CDR3 sequence reads: CASSLGVGNQPQHF. CDR3 DNA sequence: TGTGCCAGCAGCTTAGGGGTTGGCAATCAGCCCCAGCATTTT.

There are a few counts of this clonotype. V usage is TRBV28 and J usage is TRBJ1-5; the D is unclear. CDR1 and CDR2 (germline): MDHEN, SYDVKM. The CDR3 is 13 amino acids. The V end was cut by 5 bases, the J end by 7 bases, with 12 bases between. CDR3 protein: CASSQDRQQPQHF. The CDR3 nucleotides are TGTGCCAGCAGTCAAGACCGTCAGCAGCCCCAGCATTTT. The whole variable domain, remainder taken from reference TRBV28 and TRBJ1-5, is DVKVTQSSRYLVKRTGEKVFLECVQDMDHENMFWYRQDPGLGLRLIYFSYDVKMKEKGDIPEGYSVSREKKERFSLILESASTNQTSMYLCASSQDRQQPQHFGDGTRLSIL.

The V call is TRBV13, the J call TRBJ2-7, with a tentative D call TRBD2 (6 bases). The V end lost 3 bases, the J end lost 0 bases, and 9 bases lay between the germline ends. CDR3 length: 14 amino acids. In germline, CDR1 is PRHDT, CDR2 FYEKMQ (reference sequence). CDR3 in amino acids: CASSFGDFSYEQYF. The CDR3 DNA reads TGTGCCAGCAGCTTCGGGGACTTCTCCTACGAGCAGTACTTC.

This chain uses TRBV5-1 with TRBJ2-1, with no clear D. Germline V gene lookup returns CDR1 SGHRS and CDR2 YFSETQ. The CDR3 runs to 14 residues. Trimming took 6 bases from V and 0 from J, leaving 10 bases between them. DNA of the CDR3: TGCGCCAGCAAGGAGAATCCCTCCTACAATGAGCAGTTCTTC. Its translation: CASKENPSYNEQFF.